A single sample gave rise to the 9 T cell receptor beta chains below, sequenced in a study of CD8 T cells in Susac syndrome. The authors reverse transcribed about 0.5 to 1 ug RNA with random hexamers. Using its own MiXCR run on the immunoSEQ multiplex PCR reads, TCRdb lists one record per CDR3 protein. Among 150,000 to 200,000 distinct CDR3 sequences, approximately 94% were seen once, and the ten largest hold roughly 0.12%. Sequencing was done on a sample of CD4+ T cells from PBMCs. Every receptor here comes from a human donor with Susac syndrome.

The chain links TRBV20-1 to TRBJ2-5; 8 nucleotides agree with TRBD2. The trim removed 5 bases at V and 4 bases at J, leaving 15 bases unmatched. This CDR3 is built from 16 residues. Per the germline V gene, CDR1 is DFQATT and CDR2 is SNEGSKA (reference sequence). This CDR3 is CSASRGSRGARETQYF. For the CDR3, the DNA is TGCAGTGCTTCAAGAGGGTCGCGGGGGGCACGAGAGACCCAGTACTTC.

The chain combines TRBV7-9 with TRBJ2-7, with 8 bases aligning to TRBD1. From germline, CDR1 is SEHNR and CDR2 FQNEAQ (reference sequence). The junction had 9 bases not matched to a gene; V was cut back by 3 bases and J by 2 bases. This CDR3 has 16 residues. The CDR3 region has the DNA TGTGCCAGCAGCTTCCCCTGGACAGGGATTCCCTACGAGCAGTACTTC. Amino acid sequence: CASSFPWTGIPYEQYF.

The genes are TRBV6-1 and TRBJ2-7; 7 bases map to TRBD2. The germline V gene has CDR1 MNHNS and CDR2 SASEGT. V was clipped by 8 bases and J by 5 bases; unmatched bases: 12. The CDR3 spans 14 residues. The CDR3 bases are TGTGCCAGCGGGCCCCTAGCGGTGGGCCACGAGCAGTACTTC. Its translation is CASGPLAVGHEQYF.

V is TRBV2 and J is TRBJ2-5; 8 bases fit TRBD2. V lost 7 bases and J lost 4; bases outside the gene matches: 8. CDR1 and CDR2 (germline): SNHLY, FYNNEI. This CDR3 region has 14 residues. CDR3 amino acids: CASNGLATGETQYF. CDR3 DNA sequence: TGTGCCAGCAACGGACTAGCAACCGGAGAGACCCAGTACTTC. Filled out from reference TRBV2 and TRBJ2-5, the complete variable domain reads EPEVTQTPSHQVTQMGQEVILRCVPISNHLYFYWYRQILGQKVEFLVSFYNNEISEKSEIFDDQFSVERPDGSNFTLKIRSTKLEDSAMYFCASNGLATGETQYFGPGTRLLVL.

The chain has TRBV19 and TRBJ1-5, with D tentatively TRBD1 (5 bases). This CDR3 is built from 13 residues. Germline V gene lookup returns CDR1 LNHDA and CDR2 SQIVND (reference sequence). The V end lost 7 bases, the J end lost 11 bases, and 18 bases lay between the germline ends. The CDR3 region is CASMEGREKAQHF. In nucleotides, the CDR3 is TGTGCCAGTATGGAGGGGCGCGAAAAAGCCCAGCATTTT.

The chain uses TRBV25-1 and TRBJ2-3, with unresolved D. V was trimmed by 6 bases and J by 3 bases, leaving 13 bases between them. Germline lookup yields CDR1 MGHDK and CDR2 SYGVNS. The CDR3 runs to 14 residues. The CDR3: CASRPSSKTDTQYF. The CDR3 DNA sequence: TGTGCCAGCAGACCGTCGAGTAAGACAGATACGCAGTATTTT.

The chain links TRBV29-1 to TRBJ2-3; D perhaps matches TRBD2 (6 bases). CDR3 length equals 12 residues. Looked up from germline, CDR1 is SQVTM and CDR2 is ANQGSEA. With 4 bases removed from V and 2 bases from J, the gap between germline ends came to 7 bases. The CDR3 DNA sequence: TGCAGCGTTGGCGGGGACACAGATACGCAGTATTTT. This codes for CSVGGDTDTQYF.

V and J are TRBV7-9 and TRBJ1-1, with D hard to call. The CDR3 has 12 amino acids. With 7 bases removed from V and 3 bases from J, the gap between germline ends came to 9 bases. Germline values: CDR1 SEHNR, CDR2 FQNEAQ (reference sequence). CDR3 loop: CASTLLDTEAFF. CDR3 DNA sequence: TGTGCCAGCACCCTCCTGGACACTGAAGCTTTCTTT.

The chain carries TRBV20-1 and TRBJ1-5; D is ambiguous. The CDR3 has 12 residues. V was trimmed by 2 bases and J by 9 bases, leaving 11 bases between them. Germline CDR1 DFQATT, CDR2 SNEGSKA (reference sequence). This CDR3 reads CSARPYEGPQHF. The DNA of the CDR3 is TGCAGTGCTAGACCTTATGAAGGGCCCCAGCATTTT.